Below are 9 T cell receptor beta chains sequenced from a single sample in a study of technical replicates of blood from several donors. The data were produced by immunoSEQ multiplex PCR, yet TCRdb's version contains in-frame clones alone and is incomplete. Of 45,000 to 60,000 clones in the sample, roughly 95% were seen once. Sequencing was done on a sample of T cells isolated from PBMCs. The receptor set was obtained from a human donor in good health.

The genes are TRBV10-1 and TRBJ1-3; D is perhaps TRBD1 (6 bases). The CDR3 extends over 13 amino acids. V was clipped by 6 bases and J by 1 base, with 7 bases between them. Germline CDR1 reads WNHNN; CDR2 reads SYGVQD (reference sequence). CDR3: CASSQGSGNTIYF. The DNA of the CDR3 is TGCGCCAGCAGCCAGGGGTCTGGAAACACCATATATTTT.

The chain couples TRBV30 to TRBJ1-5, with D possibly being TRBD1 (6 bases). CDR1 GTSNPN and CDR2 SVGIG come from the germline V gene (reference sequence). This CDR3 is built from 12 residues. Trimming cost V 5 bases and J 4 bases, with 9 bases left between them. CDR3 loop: CAWGQINQPQHF. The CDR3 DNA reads TGTGCCTGGGGACAGATAAATCAGCCCCAGCATTTT.

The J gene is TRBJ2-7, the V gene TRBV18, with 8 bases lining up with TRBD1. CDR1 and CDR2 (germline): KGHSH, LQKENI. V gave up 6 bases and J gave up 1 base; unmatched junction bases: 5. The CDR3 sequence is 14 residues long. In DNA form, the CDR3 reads TGTGCCAGCTCCCCCGGGACAGGATCCTACGAGCAGTACTTC. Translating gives CASSPGTGSYEQYF.

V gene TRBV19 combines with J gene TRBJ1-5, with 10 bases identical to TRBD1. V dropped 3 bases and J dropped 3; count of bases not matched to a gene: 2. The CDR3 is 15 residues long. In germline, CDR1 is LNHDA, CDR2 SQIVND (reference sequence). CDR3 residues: CASSIGTGVNQPQHF. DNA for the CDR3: TGTGCCAGTAGTATCGGGACAGGGGTCAATCAGCCCCAGCATTTT.

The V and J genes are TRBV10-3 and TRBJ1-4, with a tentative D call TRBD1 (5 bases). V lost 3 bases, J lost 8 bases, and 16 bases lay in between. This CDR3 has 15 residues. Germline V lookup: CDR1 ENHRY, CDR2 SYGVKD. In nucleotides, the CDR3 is TGTGCCATCAGTGACGCCGGGGGGGGAGAAGAAAAACTGTTTTTT. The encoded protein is CAISDAGGGEEKLFF.

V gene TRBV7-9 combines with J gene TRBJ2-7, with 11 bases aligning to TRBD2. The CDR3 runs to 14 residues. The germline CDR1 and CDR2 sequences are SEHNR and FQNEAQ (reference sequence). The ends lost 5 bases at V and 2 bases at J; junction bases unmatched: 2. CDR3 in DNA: TGTGCCAGCAGCCCTAGCGGGAGGCCCTACGAGCAGTACTTC. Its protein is CASSPSGRPYEQYF.

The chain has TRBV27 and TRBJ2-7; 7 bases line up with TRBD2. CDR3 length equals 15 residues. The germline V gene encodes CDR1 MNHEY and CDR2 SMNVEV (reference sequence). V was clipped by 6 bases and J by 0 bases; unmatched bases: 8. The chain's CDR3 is CASRLEGEGSYEQYF. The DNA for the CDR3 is TGTGCCAGCAGGCTGGAAGGGGAGGGCTCCTACGAGCAGTACTTC.

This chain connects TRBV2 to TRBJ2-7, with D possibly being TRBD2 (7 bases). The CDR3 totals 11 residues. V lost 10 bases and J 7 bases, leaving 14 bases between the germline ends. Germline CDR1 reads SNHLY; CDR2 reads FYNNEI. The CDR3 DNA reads TGTGCCACCCAACAGGGAGGGGAGCAGTACTTC. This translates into CATQQGGEQYF.

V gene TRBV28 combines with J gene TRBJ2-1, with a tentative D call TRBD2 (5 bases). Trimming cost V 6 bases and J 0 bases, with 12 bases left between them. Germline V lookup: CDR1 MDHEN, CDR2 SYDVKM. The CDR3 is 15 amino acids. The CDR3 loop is CASSPEGFSYNEQFF. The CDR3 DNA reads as TGTGCCAGCAGCCCTGAGGGATTCTCCTACAATGAGCAGTTCTTC.